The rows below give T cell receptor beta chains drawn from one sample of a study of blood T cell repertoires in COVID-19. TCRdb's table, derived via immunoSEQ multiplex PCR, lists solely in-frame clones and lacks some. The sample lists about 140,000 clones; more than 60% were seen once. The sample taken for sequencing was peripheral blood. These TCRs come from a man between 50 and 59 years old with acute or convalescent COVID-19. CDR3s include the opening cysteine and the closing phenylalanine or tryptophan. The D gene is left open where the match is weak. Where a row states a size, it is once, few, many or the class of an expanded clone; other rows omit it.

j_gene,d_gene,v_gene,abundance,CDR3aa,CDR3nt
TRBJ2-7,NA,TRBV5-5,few,CASSPRGGTSYEQYF,TGTGCCAGCAGCCCAAGGGGGGGCACCTCCTACGAGCAGTACTTC
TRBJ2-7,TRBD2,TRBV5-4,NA,CASSWGAGGSSYEQYF,TGTGCCAGCAGCTGGGGCGCGGGGGGGAGCTCCTACGAGCAGTACTTC
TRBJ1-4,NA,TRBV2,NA,CASSEVSSEGEKLFF,TGTGCCAGCAGTGAAGTGTCTTCCGAGGGTGAAAAACTGTTTTTT
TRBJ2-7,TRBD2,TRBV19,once,CASSSRGGTYEQYF,TGTGCCAGTAGTAGCCGGGGGGGCACCTACGAGCAGTACTTC
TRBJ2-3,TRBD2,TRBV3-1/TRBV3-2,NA,CASSLVAGADTQYF,TGTGCCAGCAGCCTCGTAGCGGGGGCAGATACGCAGTATTTT
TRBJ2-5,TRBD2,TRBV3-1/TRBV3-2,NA,CASSQISGGFQETQYF,TGTGCCAGCAGCCAAATAAGCGGGGGGTTCCAAGAGACCCAGTACTTC
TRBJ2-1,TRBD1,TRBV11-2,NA,CASSTRPGTGDNEQFF,TGTGCCAGCAGCACACGTCCCGGGACAGGCGACAATGAGCAGTTCTTC
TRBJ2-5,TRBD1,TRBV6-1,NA,CASSFTDRALKTQYF,TGTGCCAGCAGTTTCACGGACAGGGCTTTGAAGACCCAGTACTTC
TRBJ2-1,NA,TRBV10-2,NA,CASSENGDYNEQFF,TGCGCCAGCAGTGAGAACGGGGACTACAATGAGCAGTTCTTC
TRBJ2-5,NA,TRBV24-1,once,CATNQAGQETQYF,TGTGCCACCAACCAAGCGGGCCAAGAGACCCAGTACTTC
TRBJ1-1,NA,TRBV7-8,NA,CASSLALTPEAFF,TGTGCCAGCAGCTTAGCGCTTACTCCTGAAGCTTTCTTT
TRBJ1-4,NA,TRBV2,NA,CASREGRGGRATNEKLFF,TGTGCCAGCAGAGAAGGACGGGGAGGGCGGGCAACTAATGAAAAACTGTTTTTT
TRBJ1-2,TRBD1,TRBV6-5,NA,CASRRDRNYGYTF,TGTGCCAGCAGGCGGGACAGAAACTATGGCTACACCTTC
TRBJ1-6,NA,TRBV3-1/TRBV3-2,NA,CASSQGGTISPPLHF,TGTGCCAGCAGCCAAGGTGGGACAATTAGCCCACCCCTCCACTTT
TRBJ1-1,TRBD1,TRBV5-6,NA,CASSLRRTGGITEAFF,TGTGCCAGCAGCTTAAGGCGGACAGGCGGGATCACTGAAGCTTTCTTT
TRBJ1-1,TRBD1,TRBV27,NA,CASRPQGGESGAFF,TGTGCCAGCAGACCCCAAGGGGGCGAATCGGGAGCTTTCTTT
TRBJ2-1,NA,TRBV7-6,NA,CASSLLRGEDNSEQFF,TGTGCCAGCAGCTTACTCAGGGGGGAGGACAACAGTGAGCAGTTCTTC
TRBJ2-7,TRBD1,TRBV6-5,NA,CASRRTGGWEQYF,TGTGCCAGCCGTCGGACAGGGGGCTGGGAGCAGTACTTC
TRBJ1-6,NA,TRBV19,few,CASSRQENSPLHF,TGTGCCAGTAGCCGACAGGAAAATTCACCCCTCCACTTT
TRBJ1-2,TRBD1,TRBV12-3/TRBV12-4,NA,CASSLKGAGGYTF,TGTGCCAGCAGTTTAAAGGGGGCAGGCGGCTACACCTTC
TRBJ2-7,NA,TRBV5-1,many,CASSFNQGYEQYF,TGCGCCAGCAGCTTCAATCAGGGTTACGAGCAGTACTTC
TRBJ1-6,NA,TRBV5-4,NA,CASSFTDPFGGNSPLHF,TGTGCCAGCAGCTTTACAGATCCCTTCGGAGGCAATTCACCCCTCCACTTT
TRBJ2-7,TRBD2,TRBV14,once,CASSQDFRGGHEQYF,TGTGCCAGCAGCCAAGATTTCCGCGGGGGGCACGAGCAGTACTTC
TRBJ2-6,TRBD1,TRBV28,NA,CASRRDRDTGANVLTF,TGTGCCAGCAGGCGGGACAGGGATACGGGGGCCAACGTCCTGACTTTC
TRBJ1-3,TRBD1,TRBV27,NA,CASRSNRDRIRRNTIYF,TGTGCCAGCAGATCAAACCGGGACAGGATTCGAAGAAACACCATATATTTT
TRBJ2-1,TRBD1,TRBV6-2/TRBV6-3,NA,CASSWDRIFNEQFF,TGTGCCAGCAGTTGGGACAGGATCTTCAATGAGCAGTTCTTC
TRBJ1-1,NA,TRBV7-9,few,CASSTRGSMNTEAFF,TGTGCCAGCAGCACAAGGGGCTCTATGAACACTGAAGCTTTCTTT
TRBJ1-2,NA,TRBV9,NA,CASSVGSQLTYGYTF,TGTGCCAGCAGCGTAGGAAGTCAACTGACTTATGGCTACACCTTC
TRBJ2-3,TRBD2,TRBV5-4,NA,CASSLGERGPEDTQYF,TGTGCCAGCAGCTTGGGCGAGCGGGGGCCCGAGGATACGCAGTATTTT
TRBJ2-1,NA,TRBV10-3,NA,CAISAQSGSIEQFF,TGTGCCATCAGTGCTCAGTCGGGGTCCATTGAGCAGTTCTTC
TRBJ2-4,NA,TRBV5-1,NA,CASSLDRWAKNIQYF,TGCGCCAGCAGCTTAGACAGATGGGCCAAAAACATTCAGTACTTC
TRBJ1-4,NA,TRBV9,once,CASSLLRGSEKLFF,TGTGCCAGCAGCCTTCTCCGGGGGAGTGAAAAACTGTTTTTT